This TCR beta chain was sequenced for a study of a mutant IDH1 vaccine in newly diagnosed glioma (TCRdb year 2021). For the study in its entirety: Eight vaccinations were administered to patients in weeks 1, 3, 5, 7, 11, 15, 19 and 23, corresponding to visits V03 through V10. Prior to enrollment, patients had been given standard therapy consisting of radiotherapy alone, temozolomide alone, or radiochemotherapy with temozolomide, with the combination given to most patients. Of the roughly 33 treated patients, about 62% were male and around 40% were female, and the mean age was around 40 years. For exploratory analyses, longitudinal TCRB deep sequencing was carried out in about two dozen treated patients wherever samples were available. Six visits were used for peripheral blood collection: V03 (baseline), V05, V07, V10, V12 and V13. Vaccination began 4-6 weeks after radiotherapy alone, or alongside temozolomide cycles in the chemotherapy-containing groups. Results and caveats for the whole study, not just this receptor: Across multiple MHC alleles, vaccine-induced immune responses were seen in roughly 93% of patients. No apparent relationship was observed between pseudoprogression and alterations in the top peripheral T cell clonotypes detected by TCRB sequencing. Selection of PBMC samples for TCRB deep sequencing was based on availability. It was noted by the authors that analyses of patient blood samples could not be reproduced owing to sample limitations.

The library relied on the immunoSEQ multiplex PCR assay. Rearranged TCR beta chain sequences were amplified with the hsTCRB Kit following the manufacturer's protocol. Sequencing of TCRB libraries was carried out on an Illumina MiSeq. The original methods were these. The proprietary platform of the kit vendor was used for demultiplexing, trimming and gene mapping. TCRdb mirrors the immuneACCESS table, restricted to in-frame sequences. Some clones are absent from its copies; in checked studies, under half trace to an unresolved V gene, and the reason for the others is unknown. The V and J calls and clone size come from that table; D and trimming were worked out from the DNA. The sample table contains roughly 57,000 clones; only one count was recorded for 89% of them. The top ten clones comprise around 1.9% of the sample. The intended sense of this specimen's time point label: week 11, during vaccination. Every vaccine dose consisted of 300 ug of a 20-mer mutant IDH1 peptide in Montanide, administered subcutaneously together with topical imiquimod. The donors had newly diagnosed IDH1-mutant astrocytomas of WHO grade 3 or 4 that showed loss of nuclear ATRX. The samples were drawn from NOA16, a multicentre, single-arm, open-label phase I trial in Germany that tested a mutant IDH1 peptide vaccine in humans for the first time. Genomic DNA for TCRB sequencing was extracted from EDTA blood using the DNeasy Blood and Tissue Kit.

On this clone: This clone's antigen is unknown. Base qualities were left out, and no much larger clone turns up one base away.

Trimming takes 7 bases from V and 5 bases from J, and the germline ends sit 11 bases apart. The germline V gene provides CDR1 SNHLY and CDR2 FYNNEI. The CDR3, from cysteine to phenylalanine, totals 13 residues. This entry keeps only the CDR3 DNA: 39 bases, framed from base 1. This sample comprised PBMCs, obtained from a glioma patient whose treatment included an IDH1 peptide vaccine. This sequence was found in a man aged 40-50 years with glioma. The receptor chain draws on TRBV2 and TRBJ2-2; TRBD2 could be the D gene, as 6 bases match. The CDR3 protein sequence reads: CASTGTQTGELFF. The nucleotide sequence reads TGTGCCAGCACTGGGACTCAGACCGGGGAGCTGTTTTTT.